This is a list of T cell receptor beta chains from one sample in a study of cytomegalovirus exposure and HLA in healthy donors. Profiled with immunoSEQ multiplex PCR; TCRdb holds only in-frame clones, not every one. In the table there are over 150,000 clones, almost 85% of which are singletons. Sequences were obtained from PBMCs. These TCRs come from a boy between 2 and 10 years old in good health and CMV-seronegative. CDR3s include the opening cysteine and the closing phenylalanine or tryptophan. The order of the fields is J gene, clone size, D gene, V gene, CDR3 protein, CDR3 DNA. The D gene is left open where the match is weak. Expanded clones are given a class, and other clones once, few, many or no size at all.

TRBJ2-5 - TRBD1 TRBV6-5 CASSTETGYQETQYF TGTGCCAGCAGTACTGAGACAGGGTACCAAGAGACCCAGTACTTC
TRBJ1-2 once - TRBV7-9 CASSGDTGPYGYTF TGTGCCAGCAGCGGGGATACAGGGCCATATGGCTACACCTTC
TRBJ1-4 - - TRBV19 CASSIVRGELFF TGTGCCAGTAGTATCGTCAGGGGAGAACTGTTTTTT
TRBJ1-5 few - TRBV27 CASSFSNQPQHF TGTGCCAGCAGTTTCTCCAATCAGCCCCAGCATTTT
TRBJ2-1 few TRBD2 TRBV6-1 CASSGGSGRSFNEQFF TGTGCCAGCAGTGGCGGTAGCGGGAGATCATTCAATGAGCAGTTCTTC
TRBJ2-1 - - TRBV7-2 CASSLVAAVEQFF TGTGCCAGCAGCTTAGTCGCGGCAGTCGAACAGTTCTTC
TRBJ1-5 - TRBD1 TRBV5-5 CASSQTGGRSNQPQHF TGTGCCAGCAGCCAGACAGGGGGCAGGAGCAATCAGCCCCAGCATTTT
TRBJ1-4 - - TRBV5-1 CASSQGATNEKLFF TGCGCCAGCAGCCAGGGTGCAACTAATGAAAAACTGTTTTTT
TRBJ2-3 once TRBD2 TRBV4-2 CASSQGFGRDTDTQYF TGTGCCAGCAGCCAAGGGTTCGGGAGGGACACAGATACGCAGTATTTT
TRBJ1-2 - - TRBV5-6 CASSLAKRVGYGYTF TGTGCCAGCAGCTTGGCCAAACGGGTAGGCTATGGCTACACCTTC
TRBJ2-1 - TRBD2 TRBV27 CASSLAGPNPYNEQFF TGTGCCAGCAGCTTAGCGGGACCCAACCCTTACAATGAGCAGTTCTTC
TRBJ1-1 - - TRBV28 CASKTANTEAFF TGTGCCAGCAAGACAGCGAACACTGAAGCTTTCTTT
TRBJ2-1 - TRBD2 TRBV11-2 CASSPSGTSGSPEQFF TGTGCCAGCAGCCCATCCGGGACTAGCGGGAGCCCTGAGCAGTTCTTC
TRBJ2-1 - TRBD2 TRBV27 CASSPWASGSIGEQFF TGTGCCAGCAGCCCATGGGCTAGCGGGAGCATAGGTGAGCAGTTCTTC
TRBJ2-1 - TRBD2 TRBV9 CASSLLANNEQFF TGTGCCAGCTCTCTACTAGCGAACAATGAGCAGTTCTTC
TRBJ2-2 once - TRBV29-1 CSVRGGVNTGELFF TGCAGCGTCAGAGGAGGAGTGAACACCGGGGAGCTGTTTTTT
TRBJ2-3 - TRBD2 TRBV30 CAVKGLAGDTQYF TGTGCCGTAAAAGGGCTAGCGGGAGATACGCAGTATTTT
TRBJ2-1 - - TRBV6-5 CASSYEQAVHNEQFF TGTGCCAGCAGTTACGAACAGGCGGTCCACAATGAGCAGTTCTTC
TRBJ1-5 - TRBD1 TRBV30 CAGSVQGNQPQHF TGTGCCGGTAGTGTACAGGGGAATCAGCCCCAGCATTTT
TRBJ1-3 - - TRBV30 CAWSNDIPSGNTIYF TGTGCCTGGAGTAACGACATTCCCTCTGGAAACACCATATATTTT
TRBJ1-3 - TRBD1 TRBV10-3 CAISRDRDSGNTIYF TGTGCCATCAGCCGGGACAGGGACTCTGGAAACACCATATATTTT
TRBJ2-7 - TRBD1 TRBV18 CASSSRGGTGNYEQYF TGTGCCAGCTCCTCCCGCGGTGGGACAGGGAATTACGAGCAGTACTTC
TRBJ1-5 - TRBD1 TRBV4-1 CASSQDPRGLNQPQHF TGCGCCAGCAGCCAAGACCCAAGGGGGCTCAATCAGCCCCAGCATTTT
TRBJ2-7 - TRBD2 TRBV28 CASSFRTGGRGYEQYF TGTGCCAGCAGTTTTCGGACGGGGGGAAGGGGCTACGAGCAGTACTTC
TRBJ2-5 - - TRBV5-1 CASSLASDQETQYF TGCGCCAGCAGCTTGGCATCAGACCAAGAGACCCAGTACTTC
TRBJ2-5 - TRBD2 TRBV13 CASSSGLAGVSGPQYF TGTGCCAGCAGCTCCGGACTAGCGGGAGTATCGGGTCCCCAGTACTTC
TRBJ2-1 once TRBD2 TRBV28 CASSLYGLAGLNEQFF TGTGCCAGCAGTTTATACGGACTAGCGGGCCTCAATGAGCAGTTCTTC
TRBJ2-1 - - TRBV7-6 CASSLGVSTLGEVQFF TGTGCCAGCAGCTTAGGAGTTTCCACCCTTGGGGAGGTGCAGTTCTTC
TRBJ1-3 - TRBD1 TRBV6-1 CASSEPRTGAGNTIYF TGTGCCAGCAGTGAGCCCCGGACAGGGGCAGGAAACACCATATATTTT
TRBJ1-1 - - TRBV5-5 CASSLAGQAFMNTEAFF TGTGCCAGCTCCCTGGCAGGTCAGGCGTTTATGAACACTGAAGCTTTCTTT
TRBJ2-1 - - TRBV9 CASSVGVTANEQFF TGTGCCAGCAGCGTAGGAGTGACAGCCAATGAGCAGTTCTTC
TRBJ1-1 - - TRBV4-1 CASSRSGEHIEAFF TGCGCCAGCAGCCGAAGCGGGGAGCATATCGAAGCTTTCTTT
TRBJ2-5 - - TRBV9 CASSATAFGGETQYF TGTGCCAGCAGCGCGACCGCATTTGGGGGGGAGACCCAGTACTTC
TRBJ1-2 - - TRBV30 CAWSVHSGLRVHGYTF TGTGCCTGGAGTGTACACTCGGGTCTCAGAGTCCATGGCTACACCTTC
TRBJ2-1 - - TRBV25-1 CASSELRQGDEQFF TGTGCCAGCAGTGAATTACGCCAAGGGGATGAGCAGTTCTTC
TRBJ2-1 - TRBD2 TRBV5-4 CASSSSGRAVLNEQFF TGTGCCAGCAGCAGTAGCGGGAGGGCCGTTCTGAATGAGCAGTTCTTC
TRBJ1-1 - - TRBV5-4 CASSWAGRNTEAFF TGTGCCAGCAGCTGGGCGGGCCGAAACACTGAAGCTTTCTTT
TRBJ2-3 - - TRBV27 CASSGGDTQYF TGTGCCAGCAGTGGCGGAGATACGCAGTATTTT
TRBJ2-1 - TRBD2 TRBV2 CASSGEVAGTEQFF TGTGCCAGCAGCGGGGAGGTAGCGGGGACAGAGCAGTTCTTC